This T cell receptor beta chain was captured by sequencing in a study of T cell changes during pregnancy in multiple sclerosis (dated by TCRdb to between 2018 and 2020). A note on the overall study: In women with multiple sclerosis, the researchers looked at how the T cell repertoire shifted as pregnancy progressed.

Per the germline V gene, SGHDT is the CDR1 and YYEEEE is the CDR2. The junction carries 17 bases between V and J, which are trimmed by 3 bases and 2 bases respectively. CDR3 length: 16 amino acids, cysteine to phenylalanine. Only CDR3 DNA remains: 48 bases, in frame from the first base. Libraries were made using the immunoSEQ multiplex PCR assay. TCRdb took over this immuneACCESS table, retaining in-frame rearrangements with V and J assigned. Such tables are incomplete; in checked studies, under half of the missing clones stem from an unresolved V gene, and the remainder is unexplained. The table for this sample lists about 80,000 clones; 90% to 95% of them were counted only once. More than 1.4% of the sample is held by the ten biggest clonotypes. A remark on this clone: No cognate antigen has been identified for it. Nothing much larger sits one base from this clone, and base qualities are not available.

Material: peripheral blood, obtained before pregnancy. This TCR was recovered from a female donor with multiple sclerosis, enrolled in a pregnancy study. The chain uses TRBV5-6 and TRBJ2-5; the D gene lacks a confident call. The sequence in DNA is TGTGCCAGCAGCTCCCCTAGTCGAGACTTTCAAGAGACCCAGTACTTC. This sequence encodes CASSSPSRDFQETQYF.